This T cell receptor (beta chain) was profiled in a study of beta chain features in type 1 diabetes. In the study overall: Across every sample, around 110,000,000 sorted cells were examined in total. Study outcomes and limitations: There were fewer insertions and more deletions at the VDJ junctions of type 1 diabetes patients.

This clone turned up a few times. No antigen is known for it. The sample contains more than one DNA sequence encoding this CDR3. The CDR3 runs to 15 residues. Germline values: CDR1 SGHTA, CDR2 FQGNSA. The V gene end was trimmed by 1 base and the J gene end by 4 bases; junction bases not matched to a gene: 6. The entirety of the isolated RNA underwent reverse transcription, so expressed TCRB transcripts were sequenced. Around 4 million reads per sample were averaged for naive, central memory and regulatory samples. The assay was immunoSEQ multiplex PCR, and TCRdb's table has in-frame clones only and misses some. The sample carries 120,000 to 150,000 clones, roughly 10% recorded once.

This rearrangement joins TRBV7-2 to TRBJ2-7, with TRBD1 matching over 8 bases. Sample: naive CD4+ T cells from blood. The clonotype originates from a man aged 18 to 35 in good health. The CDR3 here is CASSLDRGSSYEQYF. The DNA for the CDR3 is TGTGCCAGCAGCTTAGACAGGGGGTCCAGTTACGAGCAGTACTTC.